A single T cell receptor beta chain is shown here with its context. This specimen belongs to a study of blood T cell repertoires in COVID-19. Overall study context: The samples span acute and convalescent COVID-19 from the United States, Italy and Spain. From T cells, B-cell-depleted T cells, or PBMCs came the material, which was cDNA or gDNA.

Authors' analysis steps: Scientists estimated how many nucleated cells there were by amplifying reference gene primers. TCRdb's table, derived via immunoSEQ multiplex PCR, lists solely in-frame clones and lacks some. D and trimming were read from the DNA, whereas the V and J calls and clone size are those reported in that table. Of fewer than 250,000 clones listed, 83% are singletons. This CDR3 comprises 14 residues. The V gene's germline CDR1 is SGHTA and CDR2 FQGNSA. V lost 3 bases and J 4 bases, leaving 12 bases between the germline ends. This TCR derives from a man between 45 and 60 years old with active or convalescent COVID-19. Input material: peripheral blood. This chain uses TRBV7-2 with TRBJ1-1; the D gene is possibly TRBD1 (5 bases). The CDR3 reads CASSFGGLATEAFF. The CDR3 DNA is TGTGCCAGCAGCTTCGGGGGTCTAGCCACTGAAGCTTTCTTT. Combining the CDR3 with reference TRBV7-2 and TRBJ1-1 gives the whole variable domain GAGVSQSPSNKVTEKGKDVELRCDPISGHTALYWYRQSLGQGLEFLIYFQGNSAPDKSGLPSDRFSAERTGGSVSTLTIQRTQQEDSAVYLCASSFGGLATEAFFGQGTRLTVV.